A selection of T cell receptor beta chains follows, all from one sample in a study of a mutant IDH1 vaccine in newly diagnosed glioma. Here immunoSEQ multiplex PCR was the method, and the copy in TCRdb shows in-frame clones only, minus some. The repertoire holds tens of thousands of clones, with roughly 78% as singletons. These receptors have no identified antigens. This specimen consisted of PBMCs, obtained from a glioma patient whose treatment included an IDH1 peptide vaccine. The receptors originated from a woman between 35 and 50 years old with glioma. Both conserved end residues are part of each CDR3. A D gene is named only where the DNA matches it firmly. Some rows have no size entry. The others give once, few or many, or a class for an expanded clone.

D: TRBD1
J: TRBJ1-2
size: .
V: TRBV4-3
CDR3: CASSQQDRAGYTF
DNA: TGCGCCAGCAGCCAGCAGGACAGGGCAGGCTACACCTTC

D: TRBD1
J: TRBJ2-7
size: few
V: TRBV6-1
CDR3: CASEGTAYEQYF
DNA: TGTGCCAGCGAGGGGACAGCCTACGAGCAGTACTTC

D: .
J: TRBJ2-3
size: .
V: TRBV30
CDR3: CAFNIRVADTQYF
DNA: TGTGCCTTTAACATCAGGGTTGCAGATACGCAGTATTTT

D: .
J: TRBJ2-5
size: .
V: TRBV10-3
CDR3: CAIRGTALRAETQYF
DNA: TGTGCCATCAGAGGGACCGCTCTTCGGGCAGAGACCCAGTACTTC

D: .
J: TRBJ2-7
size: .
V: TRBV13
CDR3: CASSLGPDEQYF
DNA: TGTGCCAGCAGCTTAGGTCCTGACGAGCAGTACTTC

D: .
J: TRBJ2-1
size: .
V: TRBV29-1
CDR3: CSVEEPRNEQFF
DNA: TGCAGCGTTGAAGAACCCAGAAATGAGCAGTTCTTC

D: .
J: TRBJ1-2
size: .
V: TRBV2
CDR3: CASSANWVNYGYTF
DNA: TGTGCCAGCAGCGCTAATTGGGTTAACTATGGCTACACCTTC

D: .
J: TRBJ1-5
size: few
V: TRBV4-3
CDR3: CASSQTGGGNQPQHF
DNA: TGCGCCAGCAGCCAGACCGGGGGGGGCAATCAGCCCCAGCATTTT

D: TRBD1
J: TRBJ1-1
size: .
V: TRBV18
CDR3: CASSQGARTEAFF
DNA: TGTGCCAGCTCGCAGGGGGCGCGGACTGAAGCTTTCTTT

D: .
J: TRBJ1-2
size: .
V: TRBV5-8
CDR3: CASSPGAGIIHYGYTF
DNA: TGTGCCAGCAGCCCCGGGGCAGGGATTATTCACTATGGCTACACCTTC

D: .
J: TRBJ1-5
size: .
V: TRBV7-8
CDR3: CASSLRAGGNQPQHF
DNA: TGTGCCAGCAGCCTTAGAGCAGGAGGAAATCAGCCCCAGCATTTT

D: TRBD2
J: TRBJ2-7
size: .
V: TRBV13
CDR3: CASSLAAGRDYYEQYF
DNA: TGTGCCAGCAGCTTAGCGGCGGGCCGGGACTACTACGAGCAGTACTTC

D: .
J: TRBJ1-5
size: .
V: TRBV4-1
CDR3: CASSRDLGGYDQPQHF
DNA: TGCGCCAGCAGCCGAGACCTGGGGGGGTACGATCAGCCCCAGCATTTT

D: .
J: TRBJ2-5
size: few
V: TRBV29-1
CDR3: CSGLQGRETQYF
DNA: TGCAGCGGGTTACAGGGGAGGGAGACCCAGTACTTC

D: .
J: TRBJ1-1
size: few
V: TRBV7-9
CDR3: CASSLEGRTEAFF
DNA: TGTGCCAGCAGCTTAGAAGGCAGGACTGAAGCTTTCTTT

D: .
J: TRBJ1-5
size: .
V: TRBV27
CDR3: CASSLIGAQQPQHF
DNA: TGTGCCAGCAGTTTAATAGGGGCTCAGCAGCCCCAGCATTTT

D: TRBD2
J: TRBJ2-7
size: .
V: TRBV10-3
CDR3: CAISEFPSGGSKYEQYF
DNA: TGTGCCATCAGTGAGTTTCCTAGCGGAGGGTCGAAGTACGAGCAGTACTTC

D: .
J: TRBJ2-2
size: .
V: TRBV5-1
CDR3: CASSLASIANTGELFF
DNA: TGCGCCAGCAGCTTGGCGTCTATCGCGAACACCGGGGAGCTGTTTTTT

D: .
J: TRBJ1-5
size: .
V: TRBV5-6
CDR3: CASSVNRENQPQHF
DNA: TGTGCCAGCAGCGTAAACAGGGAGAATCAGCCCCAGCATTTT

D: TRBD1
J: TRBJ2-7
size: .
V: TRBV15
CDR3: CATSSYFGDRDPYEQYF
DNA: TGTGCCACCAGCAGCTATTTTGGGGACAGGGATCCCTACGAGCAGTACTTC

D: TRBD2
J: TRBJ2-7
size: .
V: TRBV14
CDR3: CASSLSGGAYEQYF
DNA: TGTGCCAGCAGCCTGAGCGGGGGGGCCTACGAGCAGTACTTC

D: TRBD1
J: TRBJ1-3
size: .
V: TRBV9
CDR3: CASSPDRGVAGNTIYF
DNA: TGTGCCAGCAGCCCAGACAGGGGAGTAGCTGGAAACACCATATATTTT

D: .
J: TRBJ2-1
size: .
V: TRBV20-1
CDR3: CSAKAYEQFF
DNA: TGCAGTGCTAAGGCCTACGAGCAGTTCTTC

D: .
J: TRBJ1-5
size: .
V: TRBV5-8
CDR3: CASNPGASAPNQPQHF
DNA: TGTGCCAGCAATCCGGGGGCCAGCGCCCCAAATCAGCCCCAGCATTTT

D: TRBD2
J: TRBJ2-1
size: .
V: TRBV29-1
CDR3: CSVPGLAGGYNEQFF
DNA: TGCAGCGTTCCGGGGCTAGCGGGGGGTTACAATGAGCAGTTCTTC

D: .
J: TRBJ1-6
size: .
V: TRBV10-3
CDR3: CAISESSFRDSSPLHF
DNA: TGTGCCATCAGTGAATCCTCTTTTAGGGATTCTTCACCCCTCCACTTT

D: TRBD1
J: TRBJ2-7
size: .
V: TRBV6-1
CDR3: CASRTGTATYEQYF
DNA: TGTGCCAGCAGAACCGGGACAGCAACCTACGAGCAGTACTTC

D: .
J: TRBJ2-5
size: .
V: TRBV7-9
CDR3: CASSFTAPRTQYF
DNA: TGTGCCAGCAGCTTTACGGCCCCCAGGACCCAGTACTTC

D: .
J: TRBJ2-5
size: .
V: TRBV18
CDR3: CASSPTGMETQYF
DNA: TGTGCCAGCTCACCAACAGGGATGGAGACCCAGTACTTC

D: .
J: TRBJ2-2
size: medium-sized
V: TRBV10-1
CDR3: CASSAGSLTGELFF
DNA: TGCGCCAGCAGTGCGGGCTCACTCACCGGGGAGCTGTTTTTT

D: .
J: TRBJ1-2
size: .
V: TRBV29-1
CDR3: CSVDVGVRGYTF
DNA: TGCAGCGTTGACGTTGGAGTTCGTGGCTACACCTTC

D: .
J: TRBJ2-7
size: .
V: TRBV5-6
CDR3: CASSNLHREEQYF
DNA: TGTGCCAGCAGCAATCTTCACCGGGAAGAGCAGTACTTC

D: .
J: TRBJ1-2
size: .
V: TRBV7-2
CDR3: CASSLGTVLNYGYTF
DNA: TGTGCCAGCAGCTTAGGTACAGTCTTAAACTATGGCTACACCTTC

D: .
J: TRBJ2-5
size: .
V: TRBV14
CDR3: CASSQGTTMRETQYF
DNA: TGTGCCAGCAGCCAAGGGACCACCATGCGAGAGACCCAGTACTTC

D: TRBD1
J: TRBJ1-5
size: few
V: TRBV18
CDR3: CASSHTDRVNQPQHF
DNA: TGTGCCAGCTCACACACGGACAGGGTCAATCAGCCCCAGCATTTT

D: .
J: TRBJ1-5
size: .
V: TRBV4-3
CDR3: CASSQQDNSNQPQHF
DNA: TGCGCCAGCAGCCAACAGGACAATAGCAATCAGCCCCAGCATTTT

D: TRBD2
J: TRBJ2-7
size: .
V: TRBV25-1
CDR3: CASSELAGGREQYF
DNA: TGTGCCAGCAGTGAACTAGCGGGGGGTCGGGAGCAGTACTTC

D: TRBD1
J: TRBJ1-2
size: .
V: TRBV14
CDR3: CASSQFLSGQGSYGYTF
DNA: TGTGCCAGCAGCCAATTCCTATCGGGACAGGGATCGTATGGCTACACCTTC

D: .
J: TRBJ1-2
size: .
V: TRBV30
CDR3: CASPVAGYTF
DNA: TGTGCCTCGCCGGTGGCCGGCTACACCTTC

D: .
J: TRBJ2-7
size: .
V: TRBV7-6
CDR3: CASVGRAAYEQYF
DNA: TGTGCCAGCGTCGGGCGGGCCGCCTACGAGCAGTACTTC

D: .
J: TRBJ1-1
size: .
V: TRBV7-9
CDR3: CASNPGTGNTEAFF
DNA: TGTGCCAGCAACCCAGGGACGGGGAACACTGAAGCTTTCTTT

D: .
J: TRBJ1-1
size: .
V: TRBV7-8
CDR3: CASSLEIGGTEAFF
DNA: TGTGCCAGCAGCTTAGAGATCGGGGGCACTGAAGCTTTCTTT

D: .
J: TRBJ2-7
size: .
V: TRBV6-5
CDR3: CATRLERSYEQYF
DNA: TGTGCCACCCGCCTTGAGAGGAGCTACGAGCAGTACTTC

D: TRBD2
J: TRBJ2-2
size: .
V: TRBV5-1
CDR3: CASSLGLLAGGPNTGELFF
DNA: TGCGCCAGCAGCTTGGGTTTATTAGCGGGGGGCCCGAACACCGGGGAGCTGTTTTTT

D: .
J: TRBJ2-7
size: .
V: TRBV7-6
CDR3: CASSLAASYEQYF
DNA: TGTGCCAGCAGCTTAGCGGCCTCCTACGAGCAGTACTTC

D: .
J: TRBJ2-7
size: .
V: TRBV29-1
CDR3: CSVGTLGADHEQYF
DNA: TGCAGCGTGGGCACCCTGGGGGCGGATCACGAGCAGTACTTC

D: .
J: TRBJ2-7
size: .
V: TRBV7-9
CDR3: CASSLVVRSYEQYF
DNA: TGTGCCAGCAGCTTAGTGGTACGCTCCTACGAGCAGTACTTC

D: TRBD2
J: TRBJ2-1
size: once
V: TRBV5-4
CDR3: CASSLDLAGGLPRVEQFF
DNA: TGTGCCAGCAGCTTGGATCTAGCGGGGGGCCTCCCCCGGGTTGAGCAGTTCTTC

D: TRBD1
J: TRBJ2-5
size: .
V: TRBV5-1
CDR3: CASSIGTGQETQYF
DNA: TGCGCCAGCAGCATAGGGACAGGTCAAGAGACCCAGTACTTC

D: .
J: TRBJ2-2
size: .
V: TRBV5-1
CDR3: CASSLVATGELFF
DNA: TGCGCCAGCAGCTTGGTGGCGACCGGGGAGCTGTTTTTT

D: .
J: TRBJ2-7
size: .
V: TRBV13
CDR3: CASSSTGLSSYEQYF
DNA: TGTGCCAGCAGCTCGACAGGATTATCTTCCTACGAGCAGTACTTC

D: .
J: TRBJ1-4
size: few
V: TRBV6-1
CDR3: CASSERVGGLGEKLFF
DNA: TGTGCCAGCAGTGAGAGGGTTGGGGGATTGGGGGAAAAACTGTTTTTT

D: TRBD1
J: TRBJ2-1
size: few
V: TRBV6-1
CDR3: CASSMTGALHEQFF
DNA: TGTGCCAGCAGTATGACAGGGGCCCTGCATGAGCAGTTCTTC